The source of this T cell receptor beta chain is a study of control samples from healthy donors and cancer patients. The method was immunoSEQ multiplex PCR; TCRdb's version includes in-frame clones alone and lacks a portion of them. The sample records 85,000 to 95,000 clones, roughly nine tenths being singletons. Germline V gives CDR1 SGHDT, CDR2 YYEEEE. This CDR3 comprises 14 residues. Trimming stripped 0 bases from V and 2 bases from J, with 7 bases between. Input material: blood. The genes are TRBV5-6 and TRBJ2-3; D unresolved. The source is a woman in her twenties or thirties in good health. The CDR3 DNA reads TGTGCCAGCAGCTTGGTCCCGAACACAGATACGCAGTATTTT. Translated, it gives CASSLVPNTDTQYF.